Given below is one TCR beta chain in context. Its antigen is unknown. The record originates from a study of shared clonotypes between healthy human individuals. CD4+ cells underwent separation, giving CD45RA+ naive and CD45RA-negative memory subsets. J lost 1 base, V lost 8 bases, and 5 bases had no gene match. Germline CDR1 MDHEN, CDR2 SYDVKM. The CDR3 length is 14 residues. Overall study results and limits: It was expected that sequencing depth would affect clonotype sharing among donors.

How the authors handled the data: Filtering differed for immunoSEQ, which gave only junction sequences without quality scores. Only in-frame clones appear in the TCRdb table, and some are missing; sequencing was by immunoSEQ multiplex PCR. V, J and clone size derive from that table, while D and trimming were established from the DNA sequence. This table has approximately 1.5 million clones, approximately 98.5% appearing once. Sequenced material: naive CD4+ T cells sorted from blood. The sample's subset: CD45RA+ positively selected. The TCR originated in a man aged 30 to 39 in good health. The gene calls are TRBV28 and TRBJ2-7; 10 positions match TRBD2. The CDR3 spells CASERAGGSYEQYF. CDR3 DNA: TGTGCCAGCGAAAGAGCGGGAGGGTCCTACGAGCAGTACTTC. The variable domain in full, with the rest retrieved from reference TRBV28 and TRBJ2-7, is DVKVTQSSRYLVKRTGEKVFLECVQDMDHENMFWYRQDPGLGLRLIYFSYDVKMKEKGDIPEGYSVSREKKERFSLILESASTNQTSMYLCASERAGGSYEQYFGPGTRLTVT.